What follows are 13 T cell receptor beta chains derived from one specimen sequenced in a study of blood T cell repertoires in COVID-19. Only in-frame clones appear in the TCRdb table, and some are missing; sequencing was by immunoSEQ multiplex PCR. The sample has roughly 200,000 clones; roughly 76% are singletons. The sample was peripheral blood. Receptors originate from a woman aged 35 to 49 with COVID-19, enrolled during active disease.

Worth noting for this clone: It is unclear where the CDR3 begins or ends on the DNA, so no DNA is shown, and the CDR3 is as TCRdb lists it. The chain combines TRBV27 with TRBJ2-7; TRBD1 was called by the table and not checked on the DNA. The CDR3 region is 14 residues in length, termini included. Looked up from germline, CDR1 is MNHEY and CDR2 is SMNVEV (reference sequence). The CDR3 sequence is CASSSSTGLYEQYV.

The rearrangement uses TRBV4-1 and TRBJ2-1; D not resolved. Germline V gene data show CDR1 as MGHRA and CDR2 as YSYEKL. This CDR3 is 15 amino acids long. V lost 0 bases, J lost 6 bases, and 12 bases lay in between. As DNA, the CDR3 is TGCGCCAGCAGCCAAGATCCCCCAGAAACCAATGAGCAGTTCTTC. Encoded protein: CASSQDPPETNEQFF.

CDR3 bases: TGTGCCAGCAGTTGGGACAGTGGGTACACTGAAGCTTTCTTT. Translating it yields CASSWDSGYTEAFF. J is TRBJ1-1 and V is TRBV28; 7 positions agree with TRBD1. This CDR3 has 14 residues. J gave up 3 bases and V 4 bases, and 5 bases lay outside the gene matches. Germline V gene sequence: CDR1 MDHEN, CDR2 SYDVKM. Combining the CDR3 with reference TRBV28 and TRBJ1-1 gives the whole variable domain DVKVTQSSRYLVKRTGEKVFLECVQDMDHENMFWYRQDPGLGLRLIYFSYDVKMKEKGDIPEGYSVSREKKERFSLILESASTNQTSMYLCASSWDSGYTEAFFGQGTRLTVV.

The chain combines TRBV7-2 with TRBJ2-2; D not certain. The germline CDR1 and CDR2 sequences are SGHTA and FQGNSA. Trimming stripped 5 bases from V and 3 bases from J, with 7 bases between. This CDR3 comprises 13 residues. CDR3 DNA sequence: TGTGCCAGCAGCGTCTCCTACACCGGGGAGCTGTTTTTT. The encoded protein is CASSVSYTGELFF.

This chain links TRBV28 with TRBJ2-2; maybe TRBD2 (7 bases). The V gene's germline CDR1 is MDHEN and CDR2 SYDVKM. The CDR3 loop spans 17 amino acids. The V end was cut by 3 bases, the J end by 4 bases, with 18 bases between. The CDR3, as DNA: TGTGCCAGCAGTTTGGGCCAACAGGCGGGGGCCACCGGGGAGCTGTTTTTT. Its protein product is CASSLGQQAGATGELFF.

This clone showed up just a few times. The CDR3 is CASSLQGNTEAFF. CDR3 coding DNA: TGCGCCAGCAGTTTACAGGGGAACACTGAAGCTTTCTTT. V usage is TRBV10-1 and J usage is TRBJ1-1; a possible D gene is TRBD1 (6 bases). The ends were cut back, 5 bases at V and 1 base at J, with 8 bases in the middle. This CDR3 spans 13 amino acids. CDR1 is WNHNN, CDR2 SYGVQD, per germline (reference sequence).

J is TRBJ2-5 and V is TRBV18; D is unresolved. Trimming pared 10 bases from V and 1 base from J, leaving 10 bases between. The CDR3 totals 12 residues. Per the germline V gene, CDR1 is KGHSH and CDR2 is LQKENI. The CDR3 nucleotides are TGTGCCACCGGAGTTAGCCAAGAGACCCAGTACTTC. Translated, it gives CATGVSQETQYF.

The chain employs TRBV6-2 or TRBV6-3 and TRBJ1-2; D might be TRBD1 (5 bases). Trimming cost V 5 bases and J 14 bases, with 18 bases left between them. Germline CDR1 reads MNHEY; CDR2 reads SVGEGT. CDR3 length equals 12 residues. Written as DNA, the CDR3 is TGTGCCAGCAGTCCCCACCACAGGTTTGGGACCTTC. Translated: CASSPHHRFGTF.

The chain joins TRBV6-5 to TRBJ1-5; a weak D match, TRBD1 (5 bases). This CDR3 region has 13 residues. V was pared by 6 bases and J by 5 bases, with 11 bases between. CDR1 and CDR2 (germline): MNHEY, SVGAGI. CDR3 sequence: CASRDKGHQPQHF. CDR3 nucleotide sequence: TGTGCCAGCAGGGATAAGGGGCATCAGCCCCAGCATTTT.

This clone has just one count. The chain combines TRBV6-6 with TRBJ1-4; the D gene is possibly TRBD1 (6 bases). Per germline, CDR1 MNHNY and CDR2 SVGAGI (reference sequence). The CDR3 loop spans 12 amino acids. V lost 6 bases and J lost 7, with 9 bases in between. This CDR3 reads CASRQGIEKLFF. CDR3 DNA: TGTGCCAGCAGGCAGGGGATTGAAAAACTGTTTTTT.

The chain recombines TRBV2 with TRBJ1-2; TRBD1 matches at 9 bases. Trimming cost V 2 bases and J 7 bases; bases outside gene matches: 2. The CDR3 is 13 residues long. Germline V gene data show CDR1 as SNHLY and CDR2 as FYNNEI. The CDR3, as DNA: TGTGCCAGCAGTGAACTGACAGGGGGTGGCTACACCTTC. Its protein is CASSELTGGGYTF.

The chain is built from TRBV28 and TRBJ2-1, with 9 bases that match TRBD2. The CDR3 runs to 15 residues. J was trimmed by 4 bases and V by 5 bases; bases with no gene match: 6. The germline gives CDR1 MDHEN, CDR2 SYDVKM. The CDR3 bases are TGTGCCAGCAGTCCTCGACTAGCGGCATACAATGAGCAGTTCTTC. This sequence encodes CASSPRLAAYNEQFF.

This chain joins TRBV24-1 and TRBJ2-6; 10 nucleotides line up with TRBD2. This CDR3 comprises 18 residues. Germline CDR1 is KGHDR and CDR2 is SFDVKD. J was trimmed by 2 bases and V by 3 bases; bases with no gene match: 6. The CDR3 sequence: CATSDHSGRRAGANVLTF. As DNA, the CDR3 is TGTGCCACCAGTGATCATAGCGGGAGGAGGGCTGGGGCCAACGTCCTGACTTTC.